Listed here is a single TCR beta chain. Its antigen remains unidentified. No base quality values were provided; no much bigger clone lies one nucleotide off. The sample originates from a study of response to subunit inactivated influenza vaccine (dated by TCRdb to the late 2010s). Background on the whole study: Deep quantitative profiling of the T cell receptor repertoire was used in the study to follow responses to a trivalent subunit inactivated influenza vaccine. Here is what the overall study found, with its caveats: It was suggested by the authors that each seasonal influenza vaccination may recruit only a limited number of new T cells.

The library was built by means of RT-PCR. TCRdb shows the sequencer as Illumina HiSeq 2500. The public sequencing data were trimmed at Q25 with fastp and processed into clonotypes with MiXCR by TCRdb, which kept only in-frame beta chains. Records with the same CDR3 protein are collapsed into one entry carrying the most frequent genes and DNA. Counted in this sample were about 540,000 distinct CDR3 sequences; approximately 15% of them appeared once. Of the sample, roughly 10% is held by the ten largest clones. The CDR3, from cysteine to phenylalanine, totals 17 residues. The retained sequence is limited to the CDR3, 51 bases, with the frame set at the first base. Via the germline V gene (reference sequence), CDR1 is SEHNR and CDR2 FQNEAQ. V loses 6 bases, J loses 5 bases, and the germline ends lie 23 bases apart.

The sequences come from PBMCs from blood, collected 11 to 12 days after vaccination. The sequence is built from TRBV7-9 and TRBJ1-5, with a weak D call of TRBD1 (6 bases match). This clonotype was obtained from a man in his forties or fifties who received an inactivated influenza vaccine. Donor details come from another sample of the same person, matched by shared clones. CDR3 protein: CASSLHGSGTTHQPQHF. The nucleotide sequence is TGTGCCAGCAGTCTTCACGGATCCGGGACAACACATCAGCCCCAGCATTTT. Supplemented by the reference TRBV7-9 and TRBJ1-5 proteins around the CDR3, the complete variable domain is DTGVSQNPRHKITKRGQNVTFRCDPISEHNRLYWYRQTLGQGPEFLTYFQNEAQLEKSRLLSDRFSAERPKGSFSTLEIQRTEQGDSAMYLCASSLHGSGTTHQPQHFGDGTRLSIL.